The subject of this entry is one T cell receptor (beta chain). These data come from a study of spatial heterogeneity in lung cancer. Time point here: sample taken at primary tumor resection. No cell sorting; template was whole RNA from tumor, lung tissue or PBMC. Samples were donated by 72 untreated early-stage non-small cell lung cancer patients. Individual TCR cDNA molecules each bore their own unique molecular identifier. TCRdb passed the 5' RACE reads through MiXCR, listing each CDR3 protein once. The sample carries some 100,000 distinct CDR3 sequences, about 9.4% recorded once. The CDR3 is 13 residues long. Per the germline V gene, CDR1 is SEHNR and CDR2 is FQNEAQ (reference sequence). Trimming removed 4 bases at V and 6 bases at J, with 10 bases between.

This TCR derives from a male donor with early-stage non-small cell lung cancer. This chain uses TRBV7-9 with TRBJ2-1; D is ambiguous. Specimen: PBMCs, collected at surgery. The CDR3 sequence is CASSSKGRNEQFF. CDR3 DNA sequence: TGTGCCAGCAGCTCCAAGGGCCGCAATGAGCAGTTCTTC.